One sample yielded the 21 T cell receptor beta chains listed below, sequenced in a study of shared clonotypes between healthy human individuals. The protocol was immunoSEQ multiplex PCR, while the TCRdb copy is restricted to in-frame clones and leaves out a portion. There are hundreds of thousands of clones in the sample; roughly 79% occur only once, and 12% lies in the top ten. Source material: PBMCs. These receptor sequences come from a woman between 40 and 55 years old in good health. Some clones in this sample may be carry-over from other donors' samples.

This clone was seen only once. The J gene is TRBJ1-5, the V gene TRBV15, with a tentative D call TRBD1 (6 bases). This CDR3 is built from 16 residues. The V end lost 1 base, the J end lost 2 bases, and 12 bases lay between the germline ends. Germline V gene lookup returns CDR1 LNHNV and CDR2 YYDKDF (reference sequence). As DNA, the CDR3 is TGTGCCACCAGCAGAGTAGGGAGGGGGGGCAATCAGCCCCAGCATTTT. It specifies CATSRVGRGGNQPQHF. The complete variable domain, with remaining parts taken from reference TRBV15 and TRBJ1-5, reads DAMVIQNPRYQVTQFGKPVTLSCSQTLNHNVMYWYQQKSSQAPKLLFHYYDKDFNNEADTPDNFQSRRPNTSFCFLDIRSPGLGDTAMYLCATSRVGRGGNQPQHFGDGTRLSIL.

About this clone: This likely reflects a read error, since a far larger clone is one base away. This CDR3 is also generated by other DNA sequences in the sample. The rearrangement uses TRBV29-1 and TRBJ1-1; tentative D call: TRBD1 (5 bases). This CDR3 is 12 amino acids long. From germline, CDR1 is SQVTM and CDR2 ANQGSEA. The CDR3 reads CSVGDSNTEAFF. CDR3 DNA: TGCAGCGTCGGTGACAGTAACACCGAAGCTTTCTTT.

The rearrangement uses TRBV5-4 and TRBJ2-1; tentative D call: TRBD1 (6 bases). Trimming took off 1 base at V and 5 bases at J, with 16 bases between the two ends. The V gene's germline CDR1 is SGHNT and CDR2 YYREEE (reference sequence). The length of the CDR3 is 16 residues. The DNA of the CDR3 is TGTGCCAGCAGCTTGCAACAGGGAAGAAACCACAATGAGCAGTTCTTC. It specifies CASSLQQGRNHNEQFF.

This clone was observed once. The CDR3 sequence is CATHEAGRTDTQYF. DNA for the CDR3: TGTGCCACCCATGAGGCAGGACGCACAGATACGCAGTATTTT. The chain is built from TRBV2 and TRBJ2-3; D is undetermined. The ends were cut back, 10 bases at V and 1 base at J, with 15 bases in the middle. The CDR3 contains 14 residues. The germline V gene has CDR1 SNHLY and CDR2 FYNNEI. Full variable domain (outside the CDR3, taken from reference TRBV2 and TRBJ2-3): EPEVTQTPSHQVTQMGQEVILRCVPISNHLYFYWYRQILGQKVEFLVSFYNNEISEKSEIFDDQFSVERPDGSNFTLKIRSTKLEDSAMYFCATHEAGRTDTQYFGPGTRLTVL.

The chain links TRBV6-6 to TRBJ2-7, with TRBD1 matching over 8 bases. V trimming: 2 bases; J trimming: 0 bases; junction bases outside the gene matches: 6. CDR1 is MNHNY, CDR2 SVGAGI, per germline (reference sequence). CDR3 length: 16 amino acids. Written as DNA, the CDR3 is TGTGCCAGCAGTTACCAAGGACAGGGTAGCTCCTACGAGCAGTACTTC. The encoded protein is CASSYQGQGSSYEQYF.

The chain recombines TRBV19 with TRBJ2-1; 11 positions match TRBD2. The CDR3 sequence is 14 residues long. CDR1 LNHDA and CDR2 SQIVND come from the germline V gene (reference sequence). After removal of 7 bases from V and 5 bases from J, the junction contained 4 bases not matched to a gene. The CDR3 reads CASTGLAVNNEQFF. CDR3 in DNA: TGTGCCAGTACGGGACTAGCGGTGAACAATGAGCAGTTCTTC.

The genes are TRBV11-2 and TRBJ1-1, with no clear D. CDR3 length: 12 residues. V was shortened by 5 bases and J by 13 bases, with 17 bases between the two germline ends. From germline, CDR1 is SGHAT and CDR2 FQNNGV. The CDR3 spells CASSPMDVSSFF. The CDR3 coding sequence is TGTGCCAGCAGCCCAATGGATGTCTCAAGTTTCTTT.

The chain carries TRBV6-5 and TRBJ2-1; possible D gene TRBD2, 5 bases. The ends were cut back, 0 bases at V and 6 bases at J, with 12 bases in the middle. The CDR3 consists of 15 residues. Germline CDR1 MNHEY, CDR2 SVGAGI. CDR3 DNA sequence: TGTGCCAGCAGTTACTCCTCGCCTAGCAGCAATGAGCAGTTCTTC. Translation: CASSYSSPSSNEQFF.

About this clone itself: Other DNA sequences from this sample encode an identical CDR3 as well. J is TRBJ1-2 and V is TRBV4-3; 7 nucleotides agree with TRBD1. This CDR3 comprises 14 residues. V was clipped by 1 base and J by 8 bases; unmatched bases: 7. Per the germline V gene, CDR1 is LGHNA and CDR2 is YSLEER. As DNA, the CDR3 is TGCGCCAGCAGCCAAGGACAGGGAGGCTACGGCTACACCTTC. Encoded protein: CASSQGQGGYGYTF.

Worth noting for this clone: In the same sample, other DNA sequences code for this CDR3. V is TRBV20-1 and J is TRBJ1-2, with a possible D match to TRBD1 (5 bases). Trimming removed 4 bases from V and 4 bases from J, with 7 bases in between. Germline CDR1 and CDR2: DFQATT and SNEGSKA (reference sequence). The CDR3 is 11 amino acids. In DNA, the CDR3 is TGCAGTGCTACCGGGGGCTATGGCTACACCTTC. As protein: CSATGGYGYTF.

The chain links TRBV4-1 to TRBJ2-7, with 9 bases identical to TRBD1. The trim removed 0 bases at V and 4 bases at J, leaving 4 bases unmatched. The CDR3 runs 15 residues. Germline CDR1 MGHRA, CDR2 YSYEKL. CDR3 nucleotide sequence: TGCGCCAGCAGCCAAGACCACAGGGGGCTTTACGAGCAGTACTTC. Translated, it gives CASSQDHRGLYEQYF.

The V call is TRBV29-1, the J call TRBJ2-2; D remains unclear. Trimming pared 2 bases from V and 1 base from J, leaving 11 bases between. In germline, CDR1 is SQVTM, CDR2 ANQGSEA. This CDR3 has 15 residues. The CDR3 loop is CSVEKFWQNTGELFF. The CDR3 DNA reads TGCAGCGTTGAAAAGTTTTGGCAGAACACCGGGGAGCTGTTTTTT.

The chain couples TRBV7-2 to TRBJ1-2; 7 nucleotides line up with TRBD1. The CDR3 sequence is 15 residues long. Germline V gene lookup returns CDR1 SGHTA and CDR2 FQGNSA. Trimming took 4 bases from V and 8 from J; bases not matched to a gene: 13. The CDR3 sequence: CASSSQPQGGLGYTF. The CDR3 nucleotides are TGTGCCAGCAGCTCCCAACCTCAGGGGGGATTAGGCTACACCTTC.

V and J are TRBV19 and TRBJ2-1; the D gene is possibly TRBD2 (6 bases). CDR3 size: 14 residues. Trimming pared 8 bases from V and 3 bases from J, leaving 14 bases between. Germline V CDR1 and CDR2: LNHDA, SQIVND (reference sequence). The CDR3 region is CASWAGSGYNEQFF. As DNA, the CDR3 is TGTGCCAGTTGGGCGGGATCGGGCTACAATGAGCAGTTCTTC. The full variable domain, in which reference TRBV19 and TRBJ2-1 provide the parts outside the CDR3, is DGGITQSPKYLFRKEGQNVTLSCEQNLNHDAMYWYRQDPGQGLRLIYYSQIVNDFQKGDIAEGYSVSREKKESFPLTVTSAQKNPTAFYLCASWAGSGYNEQFFGPGTRLTVL.

The rearrangement joins TRBV11-3 to TRBJ2-7; D unresolved. V was cut by 0 bases and J by 0 bases, with 9 bases left in between. The CDR3 runs 15 residues. Germline loops: CDR1 SGHNT, CDR2 YENEEA. CDR3 nucleotide sequence: TGTGCCAGCAGCTTAGATCTGAGCAGCTCCTACGAGCAGTACTTC. Translating gives CASSLDLSSSYEQYF.

This clone showed up just once. This chain uses TRBV6-6 with TRBJ2-1; D tentatively fits TRBD1 or TRBD2 (6 bases each). V was shortened by 0 bases and J by 8 bases, with 8 bases between the two germline ends. The germline gives CDR1 MNHNY, CDR2 SVGAGI (reference sequence). CDR3 length: 13 amino acids. The CDR3 region has the DNA TGTGCCAGCAGTTACTCAAGGGGGGATGAGCAGTTCTTC. It yields the protein CASSYSRGDEQFF.

This clone was counted between two and nine times. The chain employs TRBV5-1 and TRBJ1-1, with D possibly being TRBD1 (5 bases). V shed 0 bases and J shed 5 bases, with 11 bases lying between them. The germline CDR1 and CDR2 sequences are SGHRS and YFSETQ. The CDR3 runs 14 residues. CDR3 DNA: TGCGCCAGCAGCTTGGAGGCTGGGGGTACTGAAGCTTTCTTT. Translation: CASSLEAGGTEAFF.

The chain is built from TRBV5-4 and TRBJ1-2, with 10 positions matching TRBD1. The CDR3 runs 15 residues. The V gene's germline CDR1 is SGHNT and CDR2 YYREEE (reference sequence). The trim removed 4 bases at V and 4 bases at J, leaving 7 bases unmatched. CDR3 DNA sequence: TGTGCCAGCAGCCATGGGGGACAGGGGAGCTATGGCTACACCTTC. This codes for CASSHGGQGSYGYTF.

This chain connects TRBV27 to TRBJ1-1; D remains ambiguous. CDR3 length: 13 amino acids. CDR1 MNHEY and CDR2 SMNVEV come from the germline V gene (reference sequence). The germline V and J ends were trimmed by 5 bases and 1 base, with 8 bases remaining between them. In DNA, the CDR3 is TGTGCCAGCAGTGCACTCTCGAACACTGAAGCTTTCTTT. As protein: CASSALSNTEAFF.

The gene calls are TRBV6-6 and TRBJ2-7; either TRBD1 or TRBD2 may fit D (6 bases each). The CDR3 spans 14 residues. Trimming cost V 6 bases and J 0 bases, with 12 bases left between them. Per germline, CDR1 MNHNY and CDR2 SVGAGI (reference sequence). The CDR3 region has the DNA TGTGCCAGCAGGTGGGGGGCGAGCTCCTACGAGCAGTACTTC. Amino acid sequence: CASRWGASSYEQYF.

As to this clone: The identical CDR3 is also encoded by other nucleotide sequences in the sample. CDR3 loop: CASSPGTGNGYTF. DNA for the CDR3: TGCGCCAGCAGCCCCGGGACAGGGAATGGCTACACCTTC. V gene TRBV5-1 combines with J gene TRBJ1-2; 9 bases are shared with TRBD1. J gave up 6 bases and V 4 bases, and 4 bases lay outside the gene matches. The CDR3 is 13 amino acids. From germline, CDR1 is SGHRS and CDR2 YFSETQ. The complete variable domain, with remaining parts taken from reference TRBV5-1 and TRBJ1-2, reads KAGVTQTPRYLIKTRGQQVTLSCSPISGHRSVSWYQQTPGQGLQFLFEYFSETQRNKGNFPGRFSGRQFSNSRSEMNVSTLELGDSALYLCASSPGTGNGYTFGSGTRLTVV.